What follows are 32 T cell receptor beta chains derived from one specimen sequenced in a study of blood T cell repertoires in COVID-19. Libraries were prepared by immunoSEQ multiplex PCR; TCRdb keeps only in-frame clonotypes and omits some of them. The sample lists about 14,000 clones, roughly 84% occurring once. Sequences were obtained from peripheral blood. The receptor source for this set is a woman aged 50 to 65 with active or convalescent COVID-19.

The chain employs TRBV7-2 and TRBJ1-4; possible D gene TRBD1, 5 bases. Trimming shortened V by 2 bases and J by 8 bases, and 12 bases separated the two germline ends. The germline V gene has CDR1 SGHTA and CDR2 FQGNSA. The CDR3 is 14 residues long. The DNA for the CDR3 is TGTGCCAGCAGCTTATGGGGGGTGGGAGAAAAACTGTTTTTT. Translating gives CASSLWGVGEKLFF. Together with reference TRBV7-2 and TRBJ1-4, the CDR3 gives the full variable domain: GAGVSQSPSNKVTEKGKDVELRCDPISGHTALYWYRQSLGQGLEFLIYFQGNSAPDKSGLPSDRFSAERTGGSVSTLTIQRTQQEDSAVYLCASSLWGVGEKLFFGSGTQLSVL.

V and J are TRBV19 and TRBJ2-1, with D perhaps matching TRBD2 (6 bases). Germline V gives CDR1 LNHDA, CDR2 SQIVND (reference sequence). CDR3 length: 15 residues. The germline V and J ends were trimmed by 6 bases and 6 bases, with 18 bases remaining between them. CDR3 DNA: TGTGCCAGTAGCCGAAGGGGCGGGATGGGCAATGAGCAGTTCTTC. This sequence encodes CASSRRGGMGNEQFF.

The V and J genes are TRBV27 and TRBJ2-5; perhaps TRBD2 as D (5 bases). The V and J ends lost 3 bases and 7 bases respectively, with 12 bases between them. This CDR3 contains 13 residues. Germline V CDR1 and CDR2: MNHEY, SMNVEV (reference sequence). The CDR3 nucleotides are TGTGCCAGCAGTTTTGCGGGTACGGGGACCCAGTACTTC. As protein: CASSFAGTGTQYF.

The chain couples TRBV28 to TRBJ1-3; no clear D. Trimming stripped 4 bases from V and 5 bases from J, with 9 bases between. CDR1 and CDR2 from the germline V gene are MDHEN and SYDVKM. The CDR3 has 13 amino acids. For the CDR3, the DNA is TGTGCCAGCAGTTCCGGGAAGAGAAACACCATATATTTT. As protein: CASSSGKRNTIYF.

J is TRBJ2-2 and V is TRBV5-1, with 9 positions matching TRBD2. The CDR3 runs to 14 residues. J gave up 3 bases and V 6 bases, and 3 bases lay outside the gene matches. From germline, CDR1 is SGHRS and CDR2 YFSETQ. Written as DNA, the CDR3 is TGCGCCAGCAACGTAGCGGGAGACACCGGGGAGCTGTTTTTT. Translating gives CASNVAGDTGELFF.

In nucleotides, the CDR3 is TGTGCCAGCAGCGCTATTGTCAGGTTCGCGTACGAGCAGTACTTC. Protein: CASSAIVRFAYEQYF. This chain links TRBV11-2 with TRBJ2-7, with D uncertain. Trimming removed 5 bases from V and 4 bases from J, with 18 bases in between. This CDR3 region has 15 residues. Germline CDR1 is SGHAT and CDR2 is FQNNGV.

The CDR3 spells CASSGWASGRVGNQETQYF. In nucleotides, the CDR3 is TGTGCCAGCAGTGGGTGGGCTAGCGGGAGGGTTGGGAACCAAGAGACCCAGTACTTC. The chain couples TRBV2 to TRBJ2-5, with TRBD2 matching 12 bases. Germline V gene data show CDR1 as SNHLY and CDR2 as FYNNEI. The CDR3 has 19 residues. V lost 4 bases and J lost 0; bases outside the gene matches: 12.

The chain joins TRBV9 to TRBJ2-1; TRBD2 matches 10 bases. The CDR3 spans 17 residues. CDR1 is SGDLS and CDR2 is YYNGEE in the germline V gene. The V segment lost 6 bases and the J segment 2 bases; nucleotides outside the gene matches: 11. In nucleotides, the CDR3 is TGTGCCAGCAACCCAAGCGGGGGGGCCGGCCCCTACAATGAGCAGTTCTTC. Protein: CASNPSGGAGPYNEQFF.

This chain connects TRBV27 to TRBJ1-1, with D possibly TRBD1 on 6 matching bases. Germline CDR1 is MNHEY and CDR2 is SMNVEV (reference sequence). V was trimmed by 10 bases and J by 1 base, leaving 19 bases between them. This CDR3 spans 15 amino acids. CDR3 region: CATGGVGQRNTEAFF. The CDR3 DNA sequence: TGTGCCACCGGTGGAGTCGGACAGAGGAACACTGAAGCTTTCTTT.

DNA for the CDR3: TGTGCCAGCAGTCCACGACAGGTATCATTCTCTGGGGCCAACGTCCTGACTTTC. It encodes CASSPRQVSFSGANVLTF. V usage is TRBV27 and J usage is TRBJ2-6, with D tentatively TRBD1 (6 bases). This CDR3 contains 18 residues. Germline V gene lookup returns CDR1 MNHEY and CDR2 SMNVEV (reference sequence). V was trimmed by 5 bases and J by 0 bases, leaving 17 bases between them.

V is TRBV20-1 and J is TRBJ2-7, with D perhaps assigned TRBD1 or TRBD2 (6 bases each). The V gene's germline CDR1 is DFQATT and CDR2 SNEGSKA (reference sequence). The CDR3 extends over 17 amino acids. V was shortened by 3 bases and J by 0 bases, with 21 bases between the two germline ends. DNA for the CDR3: TGCAGTGCTAGTGGGGGGCAGGGACCCGAGGGCTCCTACGAGCAGTACTTC. Translation: CSASGGQGPEGSYEQYF.

The DNA for the CDR3 is TGTGCCAGCAGTCAAAGGACAGGGCTGGGCAATCAGCCCCAGCATTTT. Its translation is CASSQRTGLGNQPQHF. The rearrangement joins TRBV28 to TRBJ1-5; TRBD1 agrees at 8 bases. The CDR3 is made up of 16 amino acids. Germline CDR1 and CDR2: MDHEN and SYDVKM. V gave up 5 bases and J gave up 2 bases; unmatched junction bases: 8.

This chain connects TRBV11-2 to TRBJ1-4; 11 nucleotides match TRBD1. Looked up from germline, CDR1 is SGHAT and CDR2 is FQNNGV. The trim removed 5 bases at V and 11 bases at J, leaving 4 bases unmatched. The CDR3 is made up of 13 amino acids. DNA for the CDR3: TGTGCCAGCAGCATCGGGACAGGGGGGAAACTGTTTTTT. Protein product: CASSIGTGGKLFF. The full variable domain, with the rest looked up from reference TRBV11-2 and TRBJ1-4, is EAGVAQSPRYKIIEKRQSVAFWCNPISGHATLYWYQQILGQGPKLLIQFQNNGVVDDSQLPKDRFSAERLKGVDSTLKIQPAKLEDSAVYLCASSIGTGGKLFFGSGTQLSVL.

The chain has TRBV7-9 and TRBJ2-5, with no clear D. Germline V gene data show CDR1 as SEHNR and CDR2 as FQNEAQ (reference sequence). Trimming pared 5 bases from V and 1 base from J, leaving 11 bases between. The CDR3 sequence is 14 residues long. The CDR3 DNA reads as TGTGCCAGCAGCATAGTCCGAGGCCAAGAGACCCAGTACTTC. Its protein product is CASSIVRGQETQYF.

J is TRBJ2-7 and V is TRBV3-1 (or the pseudogene TRBV3-2); maybe TRBD1 (6 bases). V was clipped by 4 bases and J by 0 bases, with 16 bases between them. This CDR3 is built from 16 residues. The germline CDR1 and CDR2 sequences are LGHDT and YNNKEL (reference sequence). DNA of the CDR3: TGTGCCAGCAGCCGGTTCGAGGGACACCTCTCCTACGAGCAGTACTTC. Translation: CASSRFEGHLSYEQYF.

The gene calls are TRBV7-9 and TRBJ2-7; D not certain. V gave up 2 bases and J gave up 2 bases, with 4 bases separating them. Looked up from germline, CDR1 is SEHNR and CDR2 is FQNEAQ (reference sequence). The CDR3 length is 12 residues. The CDR3: CASSLQTYEQYF. The CDR3 bases are TGTGCCAGCAGCTTACAAACCTACGAGCAGTACTTC.

This chain connects TRBV18 to TRBJ2-1; D unresolved. CDR3 length equals 13 residues. V dropped 0 bases and J dropped 5 bases, with 5 bases sitting between them. Germline assignment: CDR1 KGHSH and CDR2 LQKENI. The CDR3 is CASSPPTNNEQFF. Written as DNA, the CDR3 is TGTGCCAGCTCACCACCTACTAACAATGAGCAGTTCTTC.

Details on this clone: Its ends do not fully match the called genes, so a read error is possible. The chain uses TRBV29-1 and TRBJ2-3; 15 nucleotides match TRBD2. The CDR3 sequence is 17 residues long. Germline CDR1 SQVTM, CDR2 ANQGSEA. The CDR3 loop is CSLEGPGLAGGTDTQYF. The CDR3, as DNA: TGCAGCCTTGAAGGGCCGGGACTAGCGGGAGGTACAGATACGCAGTATTTT.

The rearrangement uses TRBV9 and TRBJ2-1, with 14 nucleotides matching TRBD2. J gave up 4 bases and V 4 bases, and 10 bases lay outside the gene matches. Looked up from germline, CDR1 is SGDLS and CDR2 is YYNGEE. The CDR3 is made up of 18 amino acids. The CDR3 here is CASSSRTSGRTFYNEQFF. CDR3 DNA: TGTGCCAGCAGCAGTCGGACTAGCGGGAGGACCTTTTACAATGAGCAGTTCTTC.

This clone was picked up a small number of times. The V gene is TRBV5-1, the J gene TRBJ2-7, with D uncertain. The CDR3 contains 15 residues. The V gene's germline CDR1 is SGHRS and CDR2 YFSETQ. Trimming shortened V by 0 bases and J by 7 bases, and 17 bases separated the two germline ends. In DNA form, the CDR3 reads TGCGCCAGCAGCTTGGCCGTTACTGGGCCTTTGGAGCAGTACTTC. Its protein is CASSLAVTGPLEQYF.

Here the CDR3 reads CAISESNHVANYGYTF. The CDR3 DNA is TGTGCCATCAGTGAGTCGAACCATGTAGCTAACTATGGCTACACCTTC. The chain recombines TRBV10-3 with TRBJ1-2; D unresolved. Trimming stripped 0 bases from V and 0 bases from J, with 11 bases between. The CDR3 is 16 residues long. Germline V gene lookup returns CDR1 ENHRY and CDR2 SYGVKD.

The chain links TRBV7-2 to TRBJ2-2; 9 nucleotides align to TRBD2. CDR1 and CDR2 from the germline V gene are SGHTA and FQGNSA. Trimming took 5 bases from V and 8 from J; bases not matched to a gene: 9. CDR3 length equals 15 residues. The CDR3 reads CASSNIAGESGELFF. The CDR3, as DNA: TGTGCCAGCAGCAATATAGCGGGAGAATCTGGGGAGCTGTTTTTT.

The chain recombines TRBV19 with TRBJ2-7; D is unclear. With 0 bases removed from V and 3 bases from J, the gap between germline ends came to 9 bases. In germline, CDR1 is LNHDA, CDR2 SQIVND (reference sequence). This CDR3 comprises 14 residues. The CDR3 region has the DNA TGTGCCAGTAGTATAGAAGTCCAGGACTACGAGCAGTACTTC. Its protein is CASSIEVQDYEQYF.

The table lists this clone with a few counts. J is TRBJ1-1 and V is TRBV5-1; D is undetermined. CDR3 length: 13 residues. V was clipped by 4 bases and J by 1 base, with 8 bases between them. Germline values: CDR1 SGHRS, CDR2 YFSETQ. Here the CDR3 reads CASSPEANTEAFF. Written as DNA, the CDR3 is TGCGCCAGCAGCCCGGAGGCGAACACTGAAGCTTTCTTT.

The chain links TRBV5-1 to TRBJ1-3; D remains ambiguous. The CDR3 is 16 residues long. The germline gives CDR1 SGHRS, CDR2 YFSETQ. V was trimmed by 0 bases and J by 3 bases, leaving 13 bases between them. The CDR3 DNA is TGCGCCAGCAGCTTGGCTGGGTCGGGGAATGGAAACACCATATATTTT. As protein: CASSLAGSGNGNTIYF.

J is TRBJ1-2 and V is TRBV6-5, with TRBD1 matching 10 bases. CDR1 is MNHEY, CDR2 SVGAGI, per germline. Unmatched junction bases numbered 4, after V lost 5 bases and J lost 4 bases. The CDR3 extends over 14 amino acids. CDR3 nucleotides: TGTGCCAGCAGTCTGACAGGGGGCGGCTATGGCTACACCTTC. This gives the protein CASSLTGGGYGYTF.

The chain employs TRBV7-7 and TRBJ2-2; D remains ambiguous. Germline assignment: CDR1 SSHAT and CDR2 FNYEAQ (reference sequence). This CDR3 has 15 residues. DNA for the CDR3: TGTGACCGGGTGGCCAGCCCTGCAAACACCGGGGAGCTGTTTTTT. It is translated as CDRVASPANTGELFF.

The chain carries TRBV25-1 and TRBJ2-5; D perhaps matches TRBD1 (6 bases). Germline lookup yields CDR1 MGHDK and CDR2 SYGVNS. V was pared by 4 bases and J by 2 bases, with 14 bases between. The CDR3 loop spans 15 amino acids. CDR3 nucleotides: TGTGCCAGCAGTGGGACAGCACAGTCACAAGAGACCCAGTACTTC. Translated, it gives CASSGTAQSQETQYF. Using reference TRBV25-1 and TRBJ2-5 for the parts outside the CDR3, the full variable domain is EADIYQTPRYLVIGTGKKITLECSQTMGHDKMYWYQQDPGMELHLIHYSYGVNSTEKGDLSSESTVSRIRTEHFPLTLESARPSHTSQYLCASSGTAQSQETQYFGPGTRLLVL.

This clone appeared a single time. The chain is built from TRBV30 and TRBJ1-2, with 10 bases that match TRBD1. Per the germline V gene, CDR1 is GTSNPN and CDR2 is SVGIG (reference sequence). The trim removed 4 bases at V and 8 bases at J, leaving 13 bases unmatched. This CDR3 is built from 15 residues. CDR3 residues: CAWTAEGTGVMGYTF. For the CDR3, the DNA is TGTGCCTGGACCGCGGAGGGGACAGGGGTTATGGGCTACACCTTC.

This clone was picked up one time. This sequence joins TRBV4-1 and TRBJ2-7; 8 bases align to TRBD2. The CDR3 loop spans 21 amino acids. CDR1 is MGHRA and CDR2 is YSYEKL in the germline V gene. The trim removed 0 bases at V and 1 base at J, leaving 20 bases unmatched. The CDR3 DNA sequence: TGCGCCAGCAGCCAAGAAGGAATTCGGGAGGGGACCCCTCGGAGATCCTACGAGCAGTACTTC. It yields the protein CASSQEGIREGTPRRSYEQYF.

This chain joins TRBV7-3 and TRBJ2-7; 10 bases fit TRBD2. Trimming at V came to 5 bases and at J to 1 base, leaving 17 bases not matched to a gene. The CDR3 runs 19 residues. The germline CDR1 and CDR2 sequences are SGHTA and FQGTGA. In DNA form, the CDR3 reads TGTGCCAGCAGCACCCCGGTCCTAGCGGGGGCCGCCAAATCCTACGAGCAGTACTTC. It codes for CASSTPVLAGAAKSYEQYF.

This rearrangement joins TRBV4-1 to TRBJ1-3; D is unresolved. Germline values: CDR1 MGHRA, CDR2 YSYEKL. Trimming cost V 1 base and J 0 bases, with 7 bases left between them. This CDR3 contains 15 residues. The chain's CDR3 is CASSQGDYSGNTIYF. DNA of the CDR3: TGCGCCAGCAGCCAAGGCGACTACTCTGGAAACACCATATATTTT.